This T cell receptor beta chain stems from a study of breast tumors, draining lymph nodes, adjacent tissues (dated by TCRdb to about 2016). About the investigation overall: TCR beta repertoires were compared across tumor, adjacent nontumor tissue and axillary lymph nodes obtained from breast cancer patients. In human breast cancer, the study set out to evaluate how tumor, surrounding tissue and draining lymph node repertoires relate to one another and whether T cells may move between these sites. Broader findings and caveats from the paper: Tumor and nontumor tissue repertoires were found to be significantly more similar in luminal-like than in basal-like breast cancer. The data were judged consistent with most tumor T cells deriving from the lymph node and then expanding within tumor tissue. Rather than being directly demonstrated, the conclusion that tumor T cells originate in lymph nodes was presented as consistent with a hypothesis. Tumors showed preferential V and J gene usage, and their T-cell repertoire diversity fell below that of lymph nodes yet above that of nontumor tissue.

The sample holds many counts of this clonotype. Which antigen it targets is not known. The sample holds no much larger clone one base away, and base qualities are not on file. The lymph node samples were taken from the axillary draining lymph nodes of breast cancer patients. There are 13 amino acids in the CDR3, from cysteine to phenylalanine inclusive. Here the CDR3 DNA is all that survives: 39 bases in frame from base 1. Trimming removed 4 bases from V and 10 bases from J, leaving 14 bases between the germline ends. Per the germline V gene, MNHNS is the CDR1 and SASEGT is the CDR2. The sample was run on an Illumina HiSeq 2000. TCR beta chain libraries were generated through multiplex PCR amplification. High-throughput sequencing was used to analyze the amplified TCR beta chain products. TCRdb handled the public reads itself, with Q25 trimming in fastp and clone calling in MiXCR, and kept productive beta chains. Rows are unified per CDR3 protein, each entry keeping the most common DNA and genes. For this sample the table gives fewer than 150,000 distinct CDR3 sequences, of which approximately 22% were detected only once. Of the sample, 2.2% falls within the top ten clones.

This receptor was taken from a female donor with breast cancer. Some clones in this sample may be carry-over from other donors' samples. What was sequenced was axillary lymph node tissue. Rearrangement joined TRBV6-1 to TRBJ2-1; the D gene remains uncertain. CDR3 loop: CASSAIRVEEQFF. The sequence in DNA is TGTGCCAGCAGTGCCATAAGGGTGGAAGAGCAGTTCTTC.